Shown below are 14 T cell receptor beta chains from a single sample sequenced in a study of low-dose radiotherapy and immunotherapy resistance in tumors. TRAV- and TRBV-specific primers were used for first-strand cDNA, which covered alpha and beta chains. It was with a constant-region primer and a V-primer adapter that TCRs were amplified over around 18 PCR cycles. TCRdb called the reads again in MiXCR, with one record for every CDR3 protein. The sample lists 7,300 or so distinct CDR3 sequences; about 60% were seen once. These receptors were obtained from a human donor with advanced metastatic prostate, ovarian, gallbladder or colorectal cancer (not recorded which). This table probably holds off-target reads from a library built for another chain.

This chain links TRBV6-4 with TRBJ1-1, with D hard to call. V was cut by 3 bases and J by 1 base, with 6 bases left in between. This CDR3 is 13 amino acids long. CDR1 MRHNA and CDR2 SNTAGT come from the germline V gene. The CDR3 region is CASSEMENTEAFF. CDR3 in DNA: TGTGCCAGCAGTGAGATGGAGAACACTGAAGCTTTCTTT.

This clonotype was seen a few times. The rearrangement links TRBV28 to TRBJ2-1; D tentatively reads TRBD1 or TRBD2 (5 bases each). Trimming removed 6 bases at V and 0 bases at J, with 15 bases between. Germline lookup yields CDR1 MDHEN and CDR2 SYDVKM. This CDR3 has 16 amino acids. CDR3 in amino acids: CASSDRSGTSYNEQFF. Here the CDR3 DNA reads TGTGCCAGCAGCGACCGCTCCGGGACCTCCTACAATGAGCAGTTCTTC.

The rearrangement joins TRBV11-2 to TRBJ1-5; D uncertain. Germline values: CDR1 SGHAT, CDR2 FQNNGV. This CDR3 region has 11 residues. The V end lost 5 bases, the J end lost 3 bases, and 2 bases lay between the germline ends. CDR3 residues: CASSDNQPQHF. CDR3 bases: TGTGCCAGCAGCGACAATCAGCCCCAGCATTTT.

This clonotype was detected once. This chain uses TRBV6-8 with TRBJ2-5; TRBD1 matches at 7 bases. CDR1 is MNHGY and CDR2 is SAAAGT in the germline V gene. This CDR3 has 14 amino acids. Losses at the gene ends were 2 bases for V and 0 bases for J; bases not matched to a gene: 0. In DNA form, the CDR3 reads TGTGCCAGCAGTTACAGGGGGCACCAAGAGACCCAGTACTTC. This sequence encodes CASSYRGHQETQYF.

J is TRBJ1-2 and V is TRBV11-2; tentative D call: TRBD1 (6 bases). V was cut by 5 bases and J by 8 bases, with 18 bases left in between. This CDR3 is built from 14 residues. Germline V gene data show CDR1 as SGHAT and CDR2 as FQNNGV. CDR3 sequence reads: CASSPVSGDVGYTF. In DNA form, the CDR3 reads TGTGCCAGCAGCCCGGTTTCAGGGGATGTAGGCTACACCTTC.

The chain combines TRBV4-3 with TRBJ2-7; TRBD2 matches at 9 bases. The junction had 10 bases not matched to a gene; V was cut back by 0 bases and J by 7 bases. Per germline, CDR1 LGHNA and CDR2 YSLEER. The CDR3 is made up of 16 amino acids. The CDR3 loop is CASSQDSGSWSREQYF. Written as DNA, the CDR3 is TGCGCCAGCAGCCAAGATAGCGGGAGCTGGTCAAGAGAGCAGTACTTC.

This chain connects TRBV6-6 to TRBJ2-1; perhaps TRBD1 as D (5 bases). The germline CDR1 and CDR2 sequences are MNHNY and SVGAGI (reference sequence). V lost 5 bases and J lost 10, with 18 bases in between. The CDR3 spans 14 residues. The CDR3 DNA is TGTGCCAGCAGTGATAGGGGTAGTCCACGGGAGCAGTTCTTC. Translated, it gives CASSDRGSPREQFF.

This chain links TRBV7-6 with TRBJ2-3; possible D gene TRBD1, 6 bases. Germline V gene sequence: CDR1 SGHVS, CDR2 FNYEAQ. The CDR3 consists of 16 residues. Trimming stripped 2 bases from V and 3 bases from J, with 15 bases between. CDR3 residues: CASSLRPGHTTDTQYF. CDR3 sequence (DNA): TGTGCCAGCAGCTTAAGACCGGGACATACAACAGATACGCAGTATTTT.

The chain has TRBV12-3 or TRBV12-4 and TRBJ2-7; possible D gene TRBD2, 5 bases. The CDR3 runs to 13 residues. Trimming left V 0 bases short and J 3 bases short, with 6 bases between. The CDR3 loop reads CASSLARDYEQYF. The CDR3 coding sequence is TGTGCCAGCAGTTTAGCTCGGGACTACGAGCAGTACTTC.

The rearrangement uses TRBV28 and TRBJ1-2; 9 nucleotides line up with TRBD1. The CDR3 sequence is 13 residues long. The V gene's germline CDR1 is MDHEN and CDR2 SYDVKM. Germline trimming cut 6 bases from V and 6 bases from J; bases unmatched to any gene: 5. The CDR3 sequence is CASRSGTGNGYTF. The CDR3 nucleotides are TGTGCCAGCAGGTCCGGGACAGGGAATGGCTACACCTTC.

The chain uses TRBV5-1 and TRBJ1-1; TRBD1 aligns across 9 bases. This CDR3 has 14 residues. J was trimmed by 5 bases and V by 4 bases; bases with no gene match: 6. Germline lookup yields CDR1 SGHRS and CDR2 YFSETQ. This CDR3 is CASSVRDRVTEAFF. The CDR3 nucleotides read TGCGCCAGCAGCGTCCGGGACAGGGTGACTGAAGCTTTCTTT.

The V gene is TRBV29-1, the J gene TRBJ1-1; 7 positions agree with TRBD1. The ends lost 5 bases at V and 6 bases at J; junction bases unmatched: 6. Looked up from germline, CDR1 is SQVTM and CDR2 is ANQGSEA. The CDR3 is 12 residues long. The CDR3 reads CSVLMDRPEAFF. The CDR3 nucleotides are TGCAGCGTTTTAATGGACAGGCCTGAAGCTTTCTTT.

The chain employs TRBV2 and TRBJ1-1; 9 bases match TRBD1. CDR1 is SNHLY, CDR2 FYNNEI, per germline. The V gene end was trimmed by 6 bases and the J gene end by 2 bases; junction bases not matched to a gene: 16. The CDR3 extends over 18 amino acids. Here the CDR3 reads CASSRKPLGTGYNTEAFF. Here the CDR3 DNA reads TGTGCCAGCAGCCGAAAGCCGCTCGGGACAGGGTACAACACTGAAGCTTTCTTT.

J is TRBJ2-3 and V is TRBV5-1, with 10 positions matching TRBD1. The CDR3 consists of 16 residues. J gave up 4 bases and V 4 bases, and 9 bases lay outside the gene matches. The V gene's germline CDR1 is SGHRS and CDR2 YFSETQ. CDR3: CASSPRQGANSDTQYF. The CDR3 region has the DNA TGCGCCAGCAGCCCGAGACAGGGGGCGAACTCAGATACGCAGTATTTT.